A single sample gave rise to the 14 T cell receptor beta chains below, sequenced in a study of T cell repertoires in cytomegalovirus infection. TCRdb itself ran the reads through MiXCR, one entry per CDR3 protein. The sample consists of approximately 250,000 distinct CDR3 sequences, roughly 20% of them appearing once. The sample consisted of CD8+ T cells from PBMCs. These receptors all come from a human donor in good health (CMV status not recorded). Some clones in this sample may be carry-over from other donors' samples.

The sample holds a few counts of this clonotype. This rearrangement joins TRBV24-1 to TRBJ1-1; the D gene is possibly TRBD1 (6 bases). This CDR3 comprises 13 residues. Germline CDR1 is KGHDR and CDR2 is SFDVKD. Trimming took off 5 bases at V and 4 bases at J, with 10 bases between the two ends. The DNA for the CDR3 is TGTGCCACCAGTGCCACGACAGGCACTGAAGCTTTCTTT. Protein: CATSATTGTEAFF.

This clonotype was observed a handful of times. The J gene is TRBJ1-2, the V gene TRBV4-3; D unresolved. This CDR3 has 15 amino acids. Between the trimmed V and J ends, which lost 0 bases and 3 bases, there was a span of 11 bases. Germline loops: CDR1 LGHNA, CDR2 YSLEER. The CDR3 coding sequence is TGCGCCAGCAGCCAAGAGGATAGGGCATACTATGGCTACACCTTC. Protein product: CASSQEDRAYYGYTF.

With regard to this clonotype: A much more abundant neighbour one base away suggests this may be a read error. This chain connects TRBV5-4 to TRBJ2-7; 10 nucleotides match TRBD2. The germline gives CDR1 SGHNT, CDR2 YYREEE (reference sequence). CDR3 length: 15 residues. V shed 2 bases, J shed 0 bases, and the junction held 2 bases outside the gene matches. Written as DNA, the CDR3 is TGTGCCAGCAGCTTCGGGACTAGCGTCTCCTACGAGCAGTACTTC. It translates to CASSFGTSVSYEQYF.

The V gene is TRBV7-9, the J gene TRBJ1-1; 7 nucleotides agree with TRBD1. Germline CDR1 reads SEHNR; CDR2 reads FQNEAQ (reference sequence). Trimming removed 5 bases from V and 9 bases from J; junction bases left unmatched: 6. The CDR3 is 12 amino acids. The CDR3 DNA reads TGTGCCAGCAGCGGGGACAGCCAAAAAGCTTTCTTT. This encodes CASSGDSQKAFF.

There are a few counts of this clonotype. The chain combines TRBV11-2 with TRBJ2-7; D call uncertain. The CDR3 contains 12 residues. The germline V gene has CDR1 SGHAT and CDR2 FQNNGV. V lost 0 bases to trimming and J lost 5 bases, with 5 bases between them. The CDR3 loop reads CASSLDTNEQYF. The DNA for the CDR3 is TGTGCCAGCAGCTTAGATACCAACGAGCAGTACTTC.

This clonotype was seen only a few times. The rearrangement links TRBV20-1 to TRBJ1-2; D is unclear. Germline V gives CDR1 DFQATT, CDR2 SNEGSKA (reference sequence). Trimming shortened V by 0 bases and J by 1 base, and 15 bases separated the two germline ends. This CDR3 comprises 16 residues. The CDR3 bases are TGCAGTGCTAGAGATGAGGGCCGAACATTTAACTATGGCTACACCTTC. Translating it yields CSARDEGRTFNYGYTF.

This clonotype was counted at least ten times. The chain carries TRBV28 and TRBJ2-1, with D perhaps matching TRBD1 (6 bases). V lost 3 bases and J 3 bases, leaving 27 bases between the germline ends. The CDR3 contains 20 residues. CDR1 is MDHEN and CDR2 is SYDVKM in the germline V gene. The CDR3 here is CASSFHPAMAPGHDYNEQFF. CDR3 nucleotide sequence: TGTGCCAGCAGTTTCCACCCCGCGATGGCCCCGGGACACGACTACAATGAGCAGTTCTTC.

This chain uses TRBV12-3 or TRBV12-4 with TRBJ2-3, with TRBD1 matching 7 bases. This CDR3 has 14 residues. J gave up 4 bases and V 6 bases, and 7 bases lay outside the gene matches. The DNA for the CDR3 is TGTGCCAGCAGACGACAGGGACCCCCAGATACGCAGTATTTT. Its translation is CASRRQGPPDTQYF.

There are a few counts of this clonotype. CDR3 in DNA: TGTGCCAGCAGTTACTCGACAGGTTCACCCCTCCACTTT. Encoded protein: CASSYSTGSPLHF. The J gene is TRBJ1-6, the V gene TRBV6-2 or TRBV6-3, with a weak D call TRBD1 (6 bases). The CDR3 length is 13 residues. V gave up 0 bases and J gave up 9 bases, with 6 bases separating them. Germline-derived CDR1 and CDR2 are MNHEY and SVGEGT.

This clonotype was detected many times. The gene calls are TRBV11-2 and TRBJ2-7; no firm D call. The CDR3 has 14 residues. The V gene's germline CDR1 is SGHAT and CDR2 FQNNGV. V lost 5 bases to trimming and J lost 3 bases, with 14 bases between them. DNA of the CDR3: TGTGCCAGCAGCGAAAGCGCAGGCCACTACGAGCAGTACTTC. This translates into CASSESAGHYEQYF.

The V and J genes are TRBV7-9 and TRBJ2-5, with 7 bases lining up with TRBD2. The V gene's germline CDR1 is SEHNR and CDR2 FQNEAQ (reference sequence). V lost 4 bases to trimming and J lost 5 bases; unmatched junction nucleotides: 7. The CDR3 totals 14 residues. The CDR3 sequence: CASSSVVGGETQYF. The CDR3 region has the DNA TGTGCCAGCAGCTCCGTGGTGGGAGGGGAGACCCAGTACTTC.

The chain carries TRBV28 and TRBJ1-1, with D tentatively TRBD1 (5 bases). Germline assignment: CDR1 MDHEN and CDR2 SYDVKM. The V gene lost 3 bases and the J gene lost 8 bases, with 13 bases spanning the gap. This CDR3 is 13 amino acids long. The CDR3 sequence is CASSFNYRREAFF. The CDR3 coding sequence is TGTGCCAGCAGTTTTAATTACAGGCGGGAAGCTTTCTTT. The variable domain in full, completed from reference TRBV28 and TRBJ1-1, reads DVKVTQSSRYLVKRTGEKVFLECVQDMDHENMFWYRQDPGLGLRLIYFSYDVKMKEKGDIPEGYSVSREKKERFSLILESASTNQTSMYLCASSFNYRREAFFGQGTRLTVV.

A few counts support this clonotype. V usage is TRBV28 and J usage is TRBJ2-7; no definite D call. V dropped 2 bases and J dropped 3 bases, with 11 bases sitting between them. This CDR3 region has 14 residues. Germline CDR1 and CDR2: MDHEN and SYDVKM. DNA of the CDR3: TGTGCCAGCAGTTTAGTTCCGCGAAGCTACGAGCAGTACTTC. This sequence encodes CASSLVPRSYEQYF.

This chain joins TRBV4-1 and TRBJ1-5; D ambiguous. With 1 base removed from V and 4 bases from J, the gap between germline ends came to 5 bases. The germline V gene encodes CDR1 MGHRA and CDR2 YSYEKL. This CDR3 is 13 amino acids long. CDR3: CASSQGRNQPQHF. The CDR3 DNA reads TGCGCCAGCAGCCAAGGGAGGAATCAGCCCCAGCATTTT.